The 9 T cell receptor beta chains below all came from one sample that was sequenced in a study of cytomegalovirus exposure and HLA in healthy donors. Primers for the PCR totalled 60 Vbeta and 13 Jbeta. The table came from immunoSEQ multiplex PCR; TCRdb's copy has only in-frame clones and leaves some out. The sample has around 150,000 clones, approximately 78% seen once. The source material was PBMCs. All receptors come from a woman aged 50 to 60 in good health and CMV-seropositive.

DNA of the CDR3: TGTGCCAGCAGCTTATCAGGGGCCAACTATGGCTACACCTTC. Translating gives CASSLSGANYGYTF. This chain links TRBV7-2 with TRBJ1-2; possible D gene TRBD1, 6 bases. Trimming shortened V by 2 bases and J by 2 bases, and 9 bases separated the two germline ends. This CDR3 region has 14 residues. CDR1 and CDR2 (germline): SGHTA, FQGNSA.

The chain uses TRBV11-2 and TRBJ1-2; a weak D match, TRBD1 (5 bases). Germline V gene lookup returns CDR1 SGHAT and CDR2 FQNNGV. The length of the CDR3 is 15 residues. The germline V and J ends were trimmed by 5 bases and 8 bases, with 21 bases remaining between them. CDR3 DNA: TGTGCCAGCAGCGACCCTCTTAGGCAGGGTGGAGGCTACACCTTC. Encoded protein: CASSDPLRQGGGYTF.

As DNA, the CDR3 is TGCGCCAGCAGCTACGACAGCTACGAGCAGTACTTC. Translation: CASSYDSYEQYF. This chain joins TRBV5-1 and TRBJ2-7; possible D gene TRBD1, 5 bases. The length of the CDR3 is 12 residues. Trimming took 3 bases from V and 3 from J, leaving 7 bases between them. Per germline, CDR1 SGHRS and CDR2 YFSETQ. Based on the CDR3 plus reference TRBV5-1 and TRBJ2-7, the full variable domain is KAGVTQTPRYLIKTRGQQVTLSCSPISGHRSVSWYQQTPGQGLQFLFEYFSETQRNKGNFPGRFSGRQFSNSRSEMNVSTLELGDSALYLCASSYDSYEQYFGPGTRLTVT.

The chain links TRBV5-1 to TRBJ1-6; 7 bases are a match to TRBD1. Germline V gene sequence: CDR1 SGHRS, CDR2 YFSETQ. The CDR3 has 15 residues. The ends lost 2 bases at V and 5 bases at J; junction bases unmatched: 4. CDR3 loop: CASSFSGQNNSPLHF. Written as DNA, the CDR3 is TGCGCCAGCAGCTTTTCGGGACAGAATAATTCACCCCTCCACTTT. The variable domain in full, completed from reference TRBV5-1 and TRBJ1-6, reads KAGVTQTPRYLIKTRGQQVTLSCSPISGHRSVSWYQQTPGQGLQFLFEYFSETQRNKGNFPGRFSGRQFSNSRSEMNVSTLELGDSALYLCASSFSGQNNSPLHFGNGTRLTVT.

The V and J genes are TRBV2 and TRBJ2-7; 8 nucleotides align to TRBD2. The CDR3 loop spans 17 amino acids. Germline loops: CDR1 SNHLY, CDR2 FYNNEI. Losses at the gene ends were 5 bases for V and 1 base for J; bases not matched to a gene: 13. CDR3 protein: CASSRLKSGSLSYEQYF. The CDR3 DNA sequence: TGTGCCAGCAGTAGACTAAAAAGCGGGAGCCTTTCCTACGAGCAGTACTTC.

The V gene is TRBV19, the J gene TRBJ1-4, with D possibly TRBD1 on 5 matching bases. Trimming shortened V by 10 bases and J by 8 bases, and 20 bases separated the two germline ends. The CDR3 loop spans 14 amino acids. Germline CDR1 is LNHDA and CDR2 is SQIVND (reference sequence). The CDR3 coding sequence is TGTGCCACCCGCCCTCCGGGGGGGAGCGAAAAACTGTTTTTT. Translation: CATRPPGGSEKLFF.

J is TRBJ1-2 and V is TRBV5-1, with 7 bases that match TRBD1. Germline V lookup: CDR1 SGHRS, CDR2 YFSETQ. The CDR3 is made up of 14 amino acids. Unmatched junction bases numbered 13, after V lost 4 bases and J lost 10 bases. In DNA, the CDR3 is TGCGCCAGCAGCACACGACAGGGTGAGGGTGTCTACACCTTC. The encoded protein is CASSTRQGEGVYTF.

This rearrangement joins TRBV11-2 to TRBJ1-2; 7 positions agree with TRBD1. V shed 5 bases and J 3 bases; nucleotides not matched to a gene: 3. CDR1 and CDR2 (germline): SGHAT, FQNNGV. The CDR3 is 13 amino acids. CDR3 in DNA: TGTGCCAGCAGCCCGGGACAGCACTATGGCTACACCTTC. This codes for CASSPGQHYGYTF.

The chain is built from TRBV9 and TRBJ2-7; tentative D call: TRBD1 (6 bases). V lost 3 bases and J 0 bases, leaving 13 bases between the germline ends. CDR3 length: 15 amino acids. The germline V gene has CDR1 SGDLS and CDR2 YYNGEE. The CDR3 here is CASSAQGTSSYEQYF. The CDR3 DNA follows: TGTGCCAGCAGCGCACAGGGCACGAGCTCCTACGAGCAGTACTTC.